The 30 T cell receptor beta chains given below trace back to one sample, sequenced in a study of shared clonotypes between healthy human individuals. Profiled with immunoSEQ multiplex PCR; TCRdb holds only in-frame clones, not every one. The table shows roughly 1 million clones, with around three quarters occurring only once. The sequencing input was memory CD4+ T cells from PBMCs. Stated subset: CD45RA-negative fraction. These receptors all stem from a man younger than 35 in good health. Some clones in this sample may be carry-over from other donors' samples.

Many counts were recorded for this clone. The chain employs TRBV2 and TRBJ2-1, with 7 bases aligning to TRBD1. CDR3 length: 13 residues. The germline CDR1 and CDR2 sequences are SNHLY and FYNNEI. J gave up 8 bases and V 5 bases, and 6 bases lay outside the gene matches. The CDR3 coding sequence is TGTGCCAGCAGTACAAACAGGGGCCATGAGCAGTTCTTC. It codes for CASSTNRGHEQFF.

This sequence joins TRBV11-2 and TRBJ2-5, with 9 bases aligning to TRBD1. With 5 bases clipped from V and 5 bases from J, the junction kept 9 bases outside the gene matches. Germline V lookup: CDR1 SGHAT, CDR2 FQNNGV. The CDR3 consists of 15 residues. CDR3: CASSLGTGSFETQYF. The CDR3 DNA is TGTGCCAGCAGCCTAGGGACAGGGAGTTTTGAGACCCAGTACTTC.

The rearrangement uses TRBV4-2 and TRBJ1-5; perhaps TRBD1 as D (6 bases). Trimming stripped 0 bases from V and 0 bases from J, with 18 bases between. The CDR3 is 19 residues long. CDR1 LGHNA and CDR2 YNFKEQ come from the germline V gene. Written as DNA, the CDR3 is TGTGCCAGCAGCCAAGATGGGGCAGGGGAAAGAAATAGCAATCAGCCCCAGCATTTT. It specifies CASSQDGAGERNSNQPQHF.

V is TRBV6-1 and J is TRBJ2-1; tentatively, D is TRBD2 (7 bases). The CDR3 totals 14 residues. The ends were cut back, 8 bases at V and 12 bases at J, with 23 bases in the middle. CDR1 and CDR2 (germline): MNHNS, SASEGT. The CDR3 bases are TGTGCCAGCGGGGGGCTAGCGGCCACTTATTCGCAGTTCTTC. Protein product: CASGGLAATYSQFF.

The genes are TRBV5-1 and TRBJ2-7; TRBD1 might be the D (6 bases). The CDR3 is made up of 14 amino acids. CDR1 and CDR2 (germline): SGHRS, YFSETQ. The V end lost 4 bases, the J end lost 2 bases, and 13 bases lay between the germline ends. The CDR3 sequence: CASSQQGDPYEQYF. DNA for the CDR3: TGCGCCAGCAGCCAACAGGGTGACCCCTACGAGCAGTACTTC.

This clone has only one observation. The chain combines TRBV7-9 with TRBJ2-6; D is unresolved. The V end was cut by 8 bases, the J end by 1 base, with 15 bases between. Germline V gives CDR1 SEHNR, CDR2 FQNEAQ (reference sequence). This CDR3 region has 16 residues. The CDR3 DNA sequence: TGTGCCAGCGGCCTAAGGGCAAGATCTGGGGCCAACGTCCTGACTTTC. Translation: CASGLRARSGANVLTF.

This clone was seen only a few times. The chain links TRBV18 to TRBJ2-7, with unresolved D. V lost 1 base and J lost 2, with 3 bases in between. Germline assignment: CDR1 KGHSH and CDR2 LQKENI. CDR3 length: 12 amino acids. CDR3 in amino acids: CASSPQAYEQYF. The CDR3 DNA is TGTGCCAGCTCACCACAGGCCTACGAGCAGTACTTC.

This clone occurred once. The gene calls are TRBV28 and TRBJ2-3, with a weak D call TRBD1 (5 bases). Deletions cut 6 bases from V and 6 bases from J, with 10 bases between. The CDR3 has 12 amino acids. Germline CDR1 is MDHEN and CDR2 is SYDVKM. The CDR3 here is CASRPNRDTQYF. Here the CDR3 DNA reads TGTGCCAGCAGACCCAACAGGGATACGCAGTATTTT.

This clone appeared once. The V and J genes are TRBV7-8 and TRBJ1-3; D remains ambiguous. The length of the CDR3 is 16 residues. The germline gives CDR1 SGHVS, CDR2 FQNEAQ. V was trimmed by 5 bases and J by 0 bases, leaving 14 bases between them. CDR3 sequence: CASSPGLPSSGNTIYF. The CDR3 DNA reads TGTGCCAGCAGCCCCGGACTTCCAAGCTCTGGAAACACCATATATTTT.

The rearrangement joins TRBV2 to TRBJ1-2; D gene ambiguous. The CDR3 is 13 amino acids. With 2 bases removed from V and 4 bases from J, the gap between germline ends came to 8 bases. Per the germline V gene, CDR1 is SNHLY and CDR2 is FYNNEI. DNA for the CDR3: TGTGCCAGCAGTGAATTACGGACCTATGGCTACACCTTC. Its protein product is CASSELRTYGYTF.

In its sample, this clone was seen once. This sequence joins TRBV19 and TRBJ2-7, with D hard to call. V was pared by 5 bases and J by 2 bases, with 13 bases between. Germline values: CDR1 LNHDA, CDR2 SQIVND (reference sequence). This CDR3 contains 14 residues. Here the CDR3 reads CASSLSPWAYEQYF. In DNA, the CDR3 is TGTGCCAGTAGTCTTTCCCCTTGGGCCTACGAGCAGTACTTC.

The chain uses TRBV9 and TRBJ2-3, with 9 bases matching TRBD1. The CDR3 length is 14 residues. The germline gives CDR1 SGDLS, CDR2 YYNGEE. Trimming cost V 5 bases and J 4 bases; bases outside gene matches: 5. CDR3 region: CASSRGQGSDTQYF. DNA of the CDR3: TGTGCCAGCAGTCGGGGACAGGGTTCAGATACGCAGTATTTT.

This clone was seen a few times. This chain links TRBV7-8 with TRBJ1-5; D unclear. The CDR3 covers 19 residues. V gave up 4 bases and J gave up 0 bases, with 22 bases separating them. CDR1 is SGHVS, CDR2 FQNEAQ, per germline. The CDR3 sequence: CASSSIRVLNPYSNQPQHF. The CDR3 nucleotides are TGTGCCAGCAGCTCCATTCGGGTGCTTAACCCCTATAGCAATCAGCCCCAGCATTTT.

The rearrangement uses TRBV6-4 and TRBJ2-5; no reliable D call. V was cut by 3 bases and J by 2 bases, with 7 bases left in between. Germline CDR1 reads MRHNA; CDR2 reads SNTAGT. The CDR3 length is 13 residues. CDR3 sequence (DNA): TGTGCCAGCAGTGAGAACTGGCAAGAGACCCAGTACTTC. Its translation: CASSENWQETQYF.

This chain connects TRBV10-3 to TRBJ1-2, with D possibly being TRBD1 (5 bases). Germline CDR1 is ENHRY and CDR2 is SYGVKD. The CDR3 consists of 12 residues. Trimming took 6 bases from V and 6 from J, leaving 11 bases between them. The CDR3 nucleotides are TGTGCCATCAGCCGGGGCCTAGATGGCTACACCTTC. Amino acids: CAISRGLDGYTF.

The chain is built from TRBV5-1 and TRBJ2-3; no clear D. The CDR3 has 13 residues. Per germline, CDR1 SGHRS and CDR2 YFSETQ. Trimming cost V 3 bases and J 1 base, with 6 bases left between them. Written as DNA, the CDR3 is TGCGCCAGCAGCTCGGACGGCACAGATACGCAGTATTTT. The encoded protein is CASSSDGTDTQYF.

The V call is TRBV9, the J call TRBJ2-2; a possible D gene is TRBD1 (5 bases). CDR1 is SGDLS, CDR2 YYNGEE, per germline. V lost 0 bases and J 1 base, leaving 7 bases between the germline ends. CDR3 length equals 15 residues. In DNA, the CDR3 is TGTGCCAGCAGCGTAGTAGGGGAGAACACCGGGGAGCTGTTTTTT. Encoded protein: CASSVVGENTGELFF.

The rearrangement uses TRBV27 and TRBJ1-2; TRBD1 might be the D (5 bases). This CDR3 region has 15 residues. Germline V gene lookup returns CDR1 MNHEY and CDR2 SMNVEV (reference sequence). V shed 2 bases and J shed 8 bases, with 18 bases lying between them. The CDR3 DNA reads TGTGCCAGCAGTTTACGGTTGCTAGGGGATCGCGGCTACACCTTC. Amino acids: CASSLRLLGDRGYTF.

The chain has TRBV5-4 and TRBJ2-1; possibly TRBD2 for D (5 bases). Looked up from germline, CDR1 is SGHNT and CDR2 is YYREEE (reference sequence). CDR3 length: 14 amino acids. Between the trimmed V and J ends, which lost 0 bases and 4 bases, there was a span of 8 bases. The CDR3 here is CASSLERIYNEQFF. The DNA for the CDR3 is TGTGCCAGCAGCTTGGAGCGGATTTACAATGAGCAGTTCTTC.

A remark on this clone: Within the sample, other DNA sequences also encode this same CDR3. This chain uses TRBV30 with TRBJ1-2; D gene ambiguous. The CDR3 loop spans 13 amino acids. Per the germline V gene, CDR1 is GTSNPN and CDR2 is SVGIG (reference sequence). The ends were cut back, 5 bases at V and 1 base at J, with 11 bases in the middle. The CDR3 spells CAWRGPGNYGYTF. CDR3 in DNA: TGTGCCTGGCGCGGACCGGGTAACTATGGCTACACCTTC. Together with reference TRBV30 and TRBJ1-2, the CDR3 gives the full variable domain: SQTIHQWPATLVQPVGSPLSLECTVEGTSNPNLYWYRQAAGRGLQLLFYSVGIGQISSEVPQNLSASRPQDRQFILSSKKLLLSDSGFYLCAWRGPGNYGYTFGSGTRLTVV.

The rearrangement joins TRBV7-9 to TRBJ1-5; tentative D call: TRBD1 (5 bases). From germline, CDR1 is SEHNR and CDR2 FQNEAQ (reference sequence). CDR3 size: 15 residues. The germline V and J ends were trimmed by 0 bases and 7 bases, with 13 bases remaining between them. The DNA for the CDR3 is TGTGCCAGCAGCTTAGCGGGGAGGGGTAGCCAGCCCCAGCATTTT. Amino acid sequence: CASSLAGRGSQPQHF.

The V and J genes are TRBV6-5 and TRBJ1-1; D ambiguous. This CDR3 has 13 residues. The V end lost 6 bases, the J end lost 1 base, and 9 bases lay between the germline ends. The V gene's germline CDR1 is MNHEY and CDR2 SVGAGI. This chain's CDR3 is CASRDVGNTEAFF. In DNA form, the CDR3 reads TGTGCCAGCAGAGACGTGGGGAACACTGAAGCTTTCTTT.

V is TRBV9 and J is TRBJ2-2; 7 bases agree with TRBD1. Trimming took 5 bases from V and 1 from J; bases not matched to a gene: 5. CDR1 and CDR2 (germline): SGDLS, YYNGEE. The CDR3 loop spans 15 amino acids. DNA for the CDR3: TGTGCCAGCAGTAGGGACAGAGGGAACACCGGGGAGCTGTTTTTT. It translates to CASSRDRGNTGELFF.

Comments on this clone: It may be a read error: a sequence one base away is much more abundant. The identical CDR3 is also encoded by other nucleotide sequences in the sample. The V call is TRBV2, the J call TRBJ2-5; D gene unclear. CDR1 SNHLY and CDR2 FYNNEI come from the germline V gene. CDR3 size: 11 residues. V lost 6 bases to trimming and J lost 0 bases, with 2 bases between them. CDR3 DNA sequence: TGTGCCAGCAGGTACCAAGAGACCCAGTACTTC. The encoded protein is CASRYQETQYF.

The chain links TRBV10-3 to TRBJ2-5, with TRBD1 identical over 11 bases. Gene TRBJ2-7 matches the end of the DNA better, so the J call may be wrong. Germline V gene lookup returns CDR1 ENHRY and CDR2 SYGVKD. This CDR3 contains 14 residues. CDR3 loop: CAISDGTGGDEQYF. In DNA, the CDR3 is TGTGCCATCAGTGACGGGACAGGGGGAGACGAGCAGTACTTC.

The gene calls are TRBV18 and TRBJ2-7; 9 nucleotides agree with TRBD1. The ends lost 8 bases at V and 6 bases at J; junction bases unmatched: 11. Germline V CDR1 and CDR2: KGHSH, LQKENI. The CDR3 is 14 amino acids. This CDR3 reads CASARDRESGEQYF. CDR3 bases: TGTGCCAGCGCCCGGGACAGGGAGTCGGGCGAGCAGTACTTC.

In the case of this clone: Other DNA sequences of this sample code for an identical CDR3. The chain is built from TRBV7-2 and TRBJ2-4; D gene unclear. The CDR3 runs to 13 residues. The germline V gene has CDR1 SGHTA and CDR2 FQGNSA. The V and J ends lost 7 bases and 0 bases respectively, with 7 bases between them. This CDR3 is CASTDLAKNIQYF. CDR3 DNA sequence: TGTGCCAGCACCGACCTAGCCAAAAACATTCAGTACTTC. Supplemented by reference TRBV7-2 and TRBJ2-4, the full variable domain reads GAGVSQSPSNKVTEKGKDVELRCDPISGHTALYWYRQSLGQGLEFLIYFQGNSAPDKSGLPSDRFSAERTGGSVSTLTIQRTQQEDSAVYLCASTDLAKNIQYFGAGTRLSVL.

The chain uses TRBV27 and TRBJ2-5; TRBD1 matches 9 bases. Germline V CDR1 and CDR2: MNHEY, SMNVEV (reference sequence). The CDR3 is 15 amino acids. The V and J ends lost 5 bases and 5 bases, in that order; junction bases with no gene match: 9. DNA of the CDR3: TGTGCCAGCAGTCCAACGGACAGGGGTTGGGAGACCCAGTACTTC. It is translated as CASSPTDRGWETQYF.

This clone has only a few counts. The same CDR3 can be traced to other DNA sequences in this sample. In DNA, the CDR3 is TGTGCCATCAGTGAAGAAGGGCTCAATCAGCCCCAGCATTTT. It translates to CAISEEGLNQPQHF. The V and J genes are TRBV10-3 and TRBJ1-5; D is unresolved. The CDR3 totals 14 residues. From germline, CDR1 is ENHRY and CDR2 SYGVKD. Trimming shortened V by 3 bases and J by 3 bases, and 9 bases separated the two germline ends.

The chain links TRBV19 to TRBJ2-4; D may be TRBD2 (6 bases). The CDR3 is 17 amino acids. Trimming cost V 0 bases and J 0 bases, with 12 bases left between them. Germline-derived CDR1 and CDR2 are LNHDA and SQIVND (reference sequence). The CDR3 bases are TGTGCCAGTAGTATAGATCTGACGGGGGTAGCCAAAAACATTCAGTACTTC. The encoded protein is CASSIDLTGVAKNIQYF.